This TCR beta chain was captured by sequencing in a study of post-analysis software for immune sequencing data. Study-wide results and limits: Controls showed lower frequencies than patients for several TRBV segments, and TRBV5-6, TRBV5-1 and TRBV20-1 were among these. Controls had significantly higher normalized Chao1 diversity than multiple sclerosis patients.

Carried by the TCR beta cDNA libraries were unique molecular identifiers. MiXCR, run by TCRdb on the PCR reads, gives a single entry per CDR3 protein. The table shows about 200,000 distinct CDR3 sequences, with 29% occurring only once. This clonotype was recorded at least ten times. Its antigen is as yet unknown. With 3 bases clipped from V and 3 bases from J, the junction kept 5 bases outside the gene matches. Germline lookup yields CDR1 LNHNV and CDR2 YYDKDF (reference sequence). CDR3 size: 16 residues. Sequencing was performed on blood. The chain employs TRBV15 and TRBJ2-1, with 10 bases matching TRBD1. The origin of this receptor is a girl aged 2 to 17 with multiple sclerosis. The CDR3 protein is CATSSTGTGVYNEQFF. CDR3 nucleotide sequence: TGTGCCACCAGCAGCACCGGGACAGGGGTCTACAATGAGCAGTTCTTC.